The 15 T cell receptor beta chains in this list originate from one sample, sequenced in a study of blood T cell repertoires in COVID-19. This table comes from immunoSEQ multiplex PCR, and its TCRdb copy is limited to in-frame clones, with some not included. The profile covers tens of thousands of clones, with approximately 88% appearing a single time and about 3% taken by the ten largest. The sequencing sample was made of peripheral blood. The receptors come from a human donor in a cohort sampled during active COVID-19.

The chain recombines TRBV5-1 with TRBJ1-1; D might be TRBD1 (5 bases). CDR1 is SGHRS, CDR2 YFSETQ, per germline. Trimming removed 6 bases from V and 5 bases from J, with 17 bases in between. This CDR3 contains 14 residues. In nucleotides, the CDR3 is TGCGCCAGCAATCCTGGGTCGGAGGGGACTGAAGCTTTCTTT. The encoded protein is CASNPGSEGTEAFF.

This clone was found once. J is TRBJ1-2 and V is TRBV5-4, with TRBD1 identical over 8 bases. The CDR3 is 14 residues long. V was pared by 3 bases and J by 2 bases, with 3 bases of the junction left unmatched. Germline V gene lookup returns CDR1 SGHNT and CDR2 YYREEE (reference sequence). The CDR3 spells CASSSTGANYGYTF. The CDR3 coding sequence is TGTGCCAGCAGCTCGACAGGGGCAAACTATGGCTACACCTTC.

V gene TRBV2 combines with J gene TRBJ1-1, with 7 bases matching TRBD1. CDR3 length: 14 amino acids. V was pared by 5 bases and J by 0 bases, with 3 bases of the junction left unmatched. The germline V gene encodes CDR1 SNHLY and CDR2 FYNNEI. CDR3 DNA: TGTGCCAGCAGTTATACAGGGGTGAACACTGAAGCTTTCTTT. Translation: CASSYTGVNTEAFF.

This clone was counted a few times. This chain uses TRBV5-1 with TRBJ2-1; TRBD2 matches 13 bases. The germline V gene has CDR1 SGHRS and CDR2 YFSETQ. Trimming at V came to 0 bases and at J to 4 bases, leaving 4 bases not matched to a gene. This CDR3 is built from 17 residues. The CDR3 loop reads CASSLVPGLAGYNEQFF. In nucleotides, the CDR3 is TGCGCCAGCAGCTTGGTCCCGGGACTAGCGGGGTACAATGAGCAGTTCTTC. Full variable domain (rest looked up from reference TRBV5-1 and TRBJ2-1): KAGVTQTPRYLIKTRGQQVTLSCSPISGHRSVSWYQQTPGQGLQFLFEYFSETQRNKGNFPGRFSGRQFSNSRSEMNVSTLELGDSALYLCASSLVPGLAGYNEQFFGPGTRLTVL.

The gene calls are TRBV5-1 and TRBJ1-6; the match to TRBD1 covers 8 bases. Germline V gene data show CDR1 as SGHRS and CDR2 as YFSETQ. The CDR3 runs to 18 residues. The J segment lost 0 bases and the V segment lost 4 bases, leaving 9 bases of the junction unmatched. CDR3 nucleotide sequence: TGCGCCAGCAGCCGGACAGGGAATAAAGTCTCCTATAATTCACCCCTCCACTTT. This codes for CASSRTGNKVSYNSPLHF.

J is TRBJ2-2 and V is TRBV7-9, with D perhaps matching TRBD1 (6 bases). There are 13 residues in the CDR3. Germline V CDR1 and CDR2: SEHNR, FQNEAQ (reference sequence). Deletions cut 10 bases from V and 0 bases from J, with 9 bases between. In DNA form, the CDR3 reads TGTGCCACCGGGACACCGAACACCGGGGAGCTGTTTTTT. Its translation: CATGTPNTGELFF.

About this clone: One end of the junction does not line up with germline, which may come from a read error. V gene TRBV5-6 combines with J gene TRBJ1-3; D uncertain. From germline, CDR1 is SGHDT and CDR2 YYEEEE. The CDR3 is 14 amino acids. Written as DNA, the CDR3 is TGTGCCAGCAACTTGTCTGTCTTTGGAAACACCATATATTTT. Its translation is CASNLSVFGNTIYF.

The DNA for the CDR3 is TGTGCCAGCAGTGAGACAGGGGGCAGGGAGACCCAGTACTTC. Its translation: CASSETGGRETQYF. The gene calls are TRBV2 and TRBJ2-5; 10 positions agree with TRBD1. The V gene end was trimmed by 3 bases and the J gene end by 5 bases; junction bases not matched to a gene: 3. CDR1 is SNHLY, CDR2 FYNNEI, per germline. This CDR3 contains 14 residues.

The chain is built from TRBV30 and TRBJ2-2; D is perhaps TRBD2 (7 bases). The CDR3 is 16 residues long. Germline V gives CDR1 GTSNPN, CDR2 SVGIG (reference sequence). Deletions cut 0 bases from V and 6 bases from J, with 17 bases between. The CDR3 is CAWSVKGGGSAGELFF. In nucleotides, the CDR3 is TGTGCCTGGAGTGTGAAAGGGGGGGGTTCCGCCGGGGAGCTGTTTTTT. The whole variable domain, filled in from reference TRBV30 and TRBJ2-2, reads SQTIHQWPATLVQPVGSPLSLECTVEGTSNPNLYWYRQAAGRGLQLLFYSVGIGQISSEVPQNLSASRPQDRQFILSSKKLLLSDSGFYLCAWSVKGGGSAGELFFGEGSRLTVL.

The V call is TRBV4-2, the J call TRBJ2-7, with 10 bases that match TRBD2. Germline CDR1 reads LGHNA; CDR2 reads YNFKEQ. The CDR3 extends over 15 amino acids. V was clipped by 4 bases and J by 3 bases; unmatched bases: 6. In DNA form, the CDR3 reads TGTGCCAGCAGCCCCGGGACTAGCGCTGTCTACGAGCAGTACTTC. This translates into CASSPGTSAVYEQYF.

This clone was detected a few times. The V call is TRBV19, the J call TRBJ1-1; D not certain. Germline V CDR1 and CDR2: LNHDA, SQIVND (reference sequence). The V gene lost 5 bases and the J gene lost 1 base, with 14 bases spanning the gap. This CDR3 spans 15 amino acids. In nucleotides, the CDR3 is TGTGCCAGTAGTCTCCAGGAACGTGCGAACACTGAAGCTTTCTTT. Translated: CASSLQERANTEAFF.

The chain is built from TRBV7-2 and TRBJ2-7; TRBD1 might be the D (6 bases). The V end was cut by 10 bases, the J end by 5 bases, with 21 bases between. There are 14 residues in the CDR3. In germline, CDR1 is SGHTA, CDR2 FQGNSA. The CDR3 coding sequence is TGTGCCACCTCAGAGGGGGTGGGAGTCGACGAGCAGTACTTC. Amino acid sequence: CATSEGVGVDEQYF.

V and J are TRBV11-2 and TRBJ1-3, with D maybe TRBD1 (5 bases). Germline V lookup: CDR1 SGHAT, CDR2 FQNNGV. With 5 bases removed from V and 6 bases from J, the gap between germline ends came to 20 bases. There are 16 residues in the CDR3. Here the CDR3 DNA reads TGTGCCAGCAGCCCCCTTGGGGTGGGGGGAGTAAACACCATATATTTT. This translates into CASSPLGVGGVNTIYF.

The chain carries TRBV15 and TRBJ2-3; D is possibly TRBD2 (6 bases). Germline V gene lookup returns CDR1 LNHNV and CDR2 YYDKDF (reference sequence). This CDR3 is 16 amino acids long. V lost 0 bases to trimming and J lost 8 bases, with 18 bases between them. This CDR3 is CATSRESGSFSGTQYF. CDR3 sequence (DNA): TGTGCCACCAGCAGAGAGTCCGGGTCCTTTAGCGGTACGCAGTATTTT.

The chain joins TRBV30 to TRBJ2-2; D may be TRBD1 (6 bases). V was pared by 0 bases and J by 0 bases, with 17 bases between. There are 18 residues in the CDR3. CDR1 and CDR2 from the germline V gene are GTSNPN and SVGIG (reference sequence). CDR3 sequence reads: CAWSVWGRGASNTGELFF. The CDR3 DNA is TGTGCCTGGAGTGTATGGGGCAGGGGAGCCTCGAACACCGGGGAGCTGTTTTTT.